This T cell receptor beta chain was sequenced in a study of cytomegalovirus exposure and HLA in healthy donors. Study outcomes and limitations: Several of the most significant clusters appeared linked to common viral pathogens, based on a later analysis. In a later analysis, at a false discovery rate of 0.05, about 15,000 TCR beta sequences were associated with HLA alleles. Apart from CMV serostatus, no immune exposure information was available.

Each donor was healthy, and each was a bone marrow donor. This clone was detected only a few times. Antigen unknown. The PCR employed 60 Vbeta primers together with 13 Jbeta primers. Data came from immunoSEQ multiplex PCR; TCRdb stores just in-frame clones and leaves some out. The table lists about 63,000 clones, 73% of them singletons, with about 5.7% in the top ten. Sequencing used PBMCs. The clonotype originates from a man aged 45-65 years in good health and CMV-seronegative.

This CDR3 reads CASSLIGGVGIQYF. In nucleotides, the CDR3 is TGTGCCAGCAGCTTAATAGGGGGTGTCGGCATTCAGTACTTC. V and J are TRBV5-4 and TRBJ2-4; possibly TRBD1 for D (6 bases). Per germline, CDR1 SGHNT and CDR2 YYREEE (reference sequence). Trimming cost V 2 bases and J 9 bases, with 15 bases left between them. CDR3 length equals 14 residues. Based on the CDR3 plus reference TRBV5-4 and TRBJ2-4, the full variable domain is ETGVTQSPTHLIKTRGQQVTLRCSSQSGHNTVSWYQQALGQGPQFIFQYYREEENGRGNFPPRFSGLQFPNYSSELNVNALELDDSALYLCASSLIGGVGIQYFGAGTRLSVL.